The rows below give T cell receptor beta chains drawn from one sample of a study of T-cell memory formation after mild COVID-19. A single record per CDR3 protein comes from TCRdb applying MiXCR to the 5' RACE reads. Of 300,000 to 400,000 distinct CDR3 sequences listed, around 13% are singletons. Material for sequencing was PBMCs or a T cell subset sorted from them (not recorded which). These receptor sequences come from a man between 18 and 29 years old who had mild COVID-19 (a few samples of this study predate the infection). Cell type and time point are not known. Each CDR3 is given with its conserved first and last residue. The D gene is left open where the match is weak. The size of a clone is reported for some rows only, either as once, few or many, or as a class for expanded clones.

J gene	V gene	clone size	D gene	CDR3 protein	CDR3 DNA
TRBJ2-5	TRBV20-1	-	TRBD1	CSAEDRGQETQYF	TGCAGTGCAGAAGACAGGGGACAAGAGACCCAGTACTTC
TRBJ2-7	TRBV7-6	many	-	CASRGVSGEQYF	TGTGCCAGCAGGGGGGTCAGCGGCGAGCAGTACTTC
TRBJ2-1	TRBV12-3/TRBV12-4	-	TRBD2	CASSGGAPNEQFF	TGTGCCAGCAGCGGGGGGGCTCCCAATGAGCAGTTCTTC
TRBJ1-1	TRBV4-2	-	-	CASSQGRRGGLGTEAFF	TGTGCCAGCAGCCAAGGCCGGCGGGGGGGCCTCGGAACTGAAGCTTTCTTT
TRBJ2-2	TRBV5-1	many	-	CASSLVPGELFF	TGTGCCAGCAGTTTGGTCCCCGGGGAGCTGTTTTTT
TRBJ1-2	TRBV29-1	-	TRBD1	CSVYSDRDRGYTF	TGCAGCGTTTATTCAGACAGGGATCGGGGCTACACCTTC
TRBJ2-7	TRBV9	few	-	CASSVAQSSGDEQYF	TGTGCCAGCAGCGTAGCCCAATCTAGTGGGGACGAGCAGTACTTC
TRBJ1-2	TRBV23-1	-	-	CATGGGGNYYGYTF	TGCGCCACAGGCGGTGGAGGGAACTACTATGGCTACACCTTC
TRBJ2-4	TRBV12-3/TRBV12-4	few	-	CASRPATFGPKNIQYF	TGTGCCAGCAGACCCGCCACGTTTGGGCCCAAAAACATTCAGTACTTC
TRBJ1-6	TRBV19	-	-	CASSATSYNSPLHF	TGTGCCAGTAGCGCCACCTCCTATAATTCACCCCTCCACTTT
TRBJ2-1	TRBV7-9	few	TRBD2	CASSYSSGGGSYNEQFF	TGTGCCAGCAGCTACTCGAGCGGGGGCGGCTCCTACAATGAGCAGTTCTTC
TRBJ2-2	TRBV24-1	-	-	CATSEGRGGPRELFF	TGTGCCACCAGTGAGGGACGAGGGGGACCTCGGGAGCTGTTTTTT
TRBJ2-3	TRBV9	many	-	CASSESGAADTQYF	TGTGCCAGCAGCGAGAGTGGGGCGGCAGATACGCAGTATTTT
TRBJ2-2	TRBV7-6	-	-	CASTPLGGQQAGELFF	TGTGCCAGCACCCCTCTGGGGGGTCAGCAGGCCGGGGAGCTGTTTTTT
TRBJ2-7	TRBV18	few	-	CASSPGRTGWTYEQYF	TGTGCCAGCTCACCGGGTCGAACAGGGTGGACCTACGAGCAGTACTTC
TRBJ2-7	TRBV7-2	few	-	CASSPRSRGAEQYF	TGTGCCAGCAGCCCTAGGTCCAGAGGCGCCGAGCAGTACTTC
TRBJ2-3	TRBV5-1	few	-	CASSYRTERSDTQYF	TGCGCCAGCAGCTACCGGACAGAGAGGTCAGATACGCAGTATTTT